Included here is one T cell receptor beta chain sequence, with context. This sample was included in a study of blood T cell repertoires in COVID-19. The ends were cut back, 3 bases at V and 1 base at J, with 11 bases in the middle. CDR3 length equals 15 residues. Germline CDR1 is SGHRS and CDR2 is YFSETQ. Sequencing was performed with immunoSEQ multiplex PCR; in TCRdb, only in-frame clones are kept and a portion is missing. The sample holds roughly 250,000 clones, 82% seen once. The rearrangement joins TRBV5-1 to TRBJ2-1; D not resolved. Sequenced material: peripheral blood. The receptor was derived from a woman in her seventies with acute or convalescent COVID-19. The CDR3 spells CASSSLAQSYNEQFF. The DNA for the CDR3 is TGCGCCAGCAGCTCCCTCGCCCAGTCCTACAATGAGCAGTTCTTC.